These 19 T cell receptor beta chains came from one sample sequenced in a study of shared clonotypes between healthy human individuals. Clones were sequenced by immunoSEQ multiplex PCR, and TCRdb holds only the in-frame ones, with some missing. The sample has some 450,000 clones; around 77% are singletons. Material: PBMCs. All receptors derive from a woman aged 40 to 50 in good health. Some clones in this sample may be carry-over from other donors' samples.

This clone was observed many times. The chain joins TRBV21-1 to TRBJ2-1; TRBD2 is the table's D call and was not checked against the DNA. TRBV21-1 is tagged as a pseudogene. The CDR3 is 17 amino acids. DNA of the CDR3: TGTGCCAGCAGCTCACAGGCTAGCGGGCCCAGTTACAATGAGCAGTTCTTC. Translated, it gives CASSSQASGPSYNEQFF.

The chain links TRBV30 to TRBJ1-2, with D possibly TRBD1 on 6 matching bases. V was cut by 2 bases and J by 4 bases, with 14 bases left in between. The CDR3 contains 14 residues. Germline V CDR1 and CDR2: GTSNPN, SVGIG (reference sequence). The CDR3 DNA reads TGTGCCTGGAGTCGGACAGCCGCGAGCTATGGCTACACCTTC. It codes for CAWSRTAASYGYTF.

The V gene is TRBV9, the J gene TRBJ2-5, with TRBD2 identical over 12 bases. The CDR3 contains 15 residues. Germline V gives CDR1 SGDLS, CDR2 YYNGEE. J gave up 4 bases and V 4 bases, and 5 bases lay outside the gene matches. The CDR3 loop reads CASSIGLAGIETQYF. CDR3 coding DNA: TGTGCCAGCAGCATCGGACTAGCGGGAATAGAGACCCAGTACTTC. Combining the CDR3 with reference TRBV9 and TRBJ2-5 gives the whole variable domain DSGVTQTPKHLITATGQRVTLRCSPRSGDLSVYWYQQSLDQGLQFLIQYYNGEERAKGNILERFSAQQFPDLHSELNLSSLELGDSALYFCASSIGLAGIETQYFGPGTRLLVL.

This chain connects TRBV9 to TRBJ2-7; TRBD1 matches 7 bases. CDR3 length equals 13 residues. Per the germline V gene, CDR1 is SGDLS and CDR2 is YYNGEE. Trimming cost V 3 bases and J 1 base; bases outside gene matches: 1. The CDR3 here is CASSEGQSYEQYF. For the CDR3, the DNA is TGTGCCAGCAGCGAGGGACAGTCCTACGAGCAGTACTTC.

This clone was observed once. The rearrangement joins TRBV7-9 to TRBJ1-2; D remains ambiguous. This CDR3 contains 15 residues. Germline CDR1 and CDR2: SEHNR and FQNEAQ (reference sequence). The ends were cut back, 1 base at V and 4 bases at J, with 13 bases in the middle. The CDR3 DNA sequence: TGTGCCAGCAGCTTAGAGGCCCTGTCCCCCTATGGCTACACCTTC. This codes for CASSLEALSPYGYTF.

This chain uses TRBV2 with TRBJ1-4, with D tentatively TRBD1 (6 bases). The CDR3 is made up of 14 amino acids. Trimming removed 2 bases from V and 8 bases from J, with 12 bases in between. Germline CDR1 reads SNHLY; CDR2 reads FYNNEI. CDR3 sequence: CASSEQGWGEKLFF. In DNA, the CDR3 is TGTGCCAGCAGTGAACAGGGGTGGGGCGAAAAACTGTTTTTT.

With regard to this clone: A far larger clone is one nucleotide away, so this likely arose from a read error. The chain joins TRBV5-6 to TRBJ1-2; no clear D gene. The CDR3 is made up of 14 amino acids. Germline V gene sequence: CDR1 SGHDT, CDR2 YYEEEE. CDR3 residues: CASSLGPGWSGYAF. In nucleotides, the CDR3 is TGTGCCAGCAGCTTGGGCCCGGGTTGGAGTGGCTACGCCTTC.

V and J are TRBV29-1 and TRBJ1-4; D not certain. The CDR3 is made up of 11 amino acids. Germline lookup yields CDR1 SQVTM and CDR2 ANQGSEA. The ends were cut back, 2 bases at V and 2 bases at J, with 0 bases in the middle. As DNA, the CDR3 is TGCAGCGTTGAAACTAATGAAAAACTGTTTTTT. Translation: CSVETNEKLFF. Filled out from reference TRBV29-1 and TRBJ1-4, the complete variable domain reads SAVISQKPSRDICQRGTSLTIQCQVDSQVTMMFWYRQQPGQSLTLIATANQGSEATYESGFVIDKFPISRPNLTFSTLTVSNMSPEDSSIYLCSVETNEKLFFGSGTQLSVL.

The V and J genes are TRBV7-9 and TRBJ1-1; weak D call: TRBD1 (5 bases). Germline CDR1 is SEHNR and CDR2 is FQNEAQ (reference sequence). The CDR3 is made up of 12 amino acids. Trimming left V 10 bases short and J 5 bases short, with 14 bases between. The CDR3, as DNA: TGTGCCATCAAGACGGGGGTTACTGAAGCTTTCTTT. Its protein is CAIKTGVTEAFF. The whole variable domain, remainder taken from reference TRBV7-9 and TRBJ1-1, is DTGVSQNPRHKITKRGQNVTFRCDPISEHNRLYWYRQTLGQGPEFLTYFQNEAQLEKSRLLSDRFSAERPKGSFSTLEIQRTEQGDSAMYLCAIKTGVTEAFFGQGTRLTVV.

CDR3 bases: TGTGCCAGCAGCCATGACGTAGGCGTGCTGTTTTTT. Translated, it gives CASSHDVGVLFF. The chain links TRBV7-8 to TRBJ2-2; D gene ambiguous. V lost 5 bases and J 13 bases, leaving 14 bases between the germline ends. Germline values: CDR1 SGHVS, CDR2 FQNEAQ. The CDR3 consists of 12 residues. The full variable domain, in which reference TRBV7-8 and TRBJ2-2 provide the parts outside the CDR3, is GAGVSQSPRYKVAKRGQDVALRCDPISGHVSLFWYQQALGQGPEFLTYFQNEAQLDKSGLPSDRFFAERPEGSVSTLKIQRTQQEDSAVYLCASSHDVGVLFFGEGSRLTVL.

The CDR3 loop is CASSRDRGETQYF. The DNA for the CDR3 is TGTGCCAGCAGCCGGGACAGGGGAGAGACCCAGTACTTC. This chain connects TRBV6-1 to TRBJ2-5, with 10 bases lining up with TRBD1. Germline CDR1 reads MNHNS; CDR2 reads SASEGT. The CDR3 contains 13 residues. V was clipped by 6 bases and J by 4 bases; unmatched bases: 2.

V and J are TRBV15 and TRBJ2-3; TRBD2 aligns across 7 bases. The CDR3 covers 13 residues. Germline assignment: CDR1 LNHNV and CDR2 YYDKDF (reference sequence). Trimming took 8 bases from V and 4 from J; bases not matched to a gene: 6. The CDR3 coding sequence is TGTGCCACCTCACCGGGAGGTGCAGATACGCAGTATTTT. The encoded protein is CATSPGGADTQYF.

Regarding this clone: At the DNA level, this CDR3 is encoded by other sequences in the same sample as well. The CDR3, as DNA: TGCGCCAGCAGCCAAGATCCGAGGGGGAGGGCCGGGGAGACCCAGTACTTC. Translating it yields CASSQDPRGRAGETQYF. The rearrangement uses TRBV4-1 and TRBJ2-5; the D gene is possibly TRBD2 (7 bases). The CDR3 is 17 residues long. Germline CDR1 is MGHRA and CDR2 is YSYEKL. Trimming stripped 0 bases from V and 5 bases from J, with 19 bases between.

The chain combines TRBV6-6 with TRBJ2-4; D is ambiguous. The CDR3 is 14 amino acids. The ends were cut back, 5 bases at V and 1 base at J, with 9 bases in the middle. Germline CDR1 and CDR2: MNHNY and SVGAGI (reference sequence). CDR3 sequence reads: CASSKVRAKNIQYF. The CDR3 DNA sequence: TGTGCCAGCAGTAAGGTTAGGGCCAAAAACATTCAGTACTTC.

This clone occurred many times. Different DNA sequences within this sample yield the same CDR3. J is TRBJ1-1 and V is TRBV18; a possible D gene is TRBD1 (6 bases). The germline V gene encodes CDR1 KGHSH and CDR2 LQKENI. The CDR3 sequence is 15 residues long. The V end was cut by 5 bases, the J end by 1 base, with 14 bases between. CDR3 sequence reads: CASSEMGARNTEAFF. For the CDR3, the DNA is TGTGCCAGCTCAGAAATGGGGGCGCGGAACACTGAAGCTTTCTTT.

CDR3 loop: CASSFPGQGSYGYTF. The CDR3 bases are TGTGCCAGCAGCTTTCCGGGACAGGGGTCCTATGGCTACACCTTC. The rearrangement joins TRBV5-4 to TRBJ1-2, with 10 bases lining up with TRBD1. From germline, CDR1 is SGHNT and CDR2 YYREEE (reference sequence). The CDR3 is 15 amino acids. V gave up 2 bases and J gave up 4 bases; unmatched junction bases: 5.

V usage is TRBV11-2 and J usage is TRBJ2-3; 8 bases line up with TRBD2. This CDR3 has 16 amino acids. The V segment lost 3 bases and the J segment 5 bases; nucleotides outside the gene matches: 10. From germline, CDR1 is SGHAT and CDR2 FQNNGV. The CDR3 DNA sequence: TGTGCCAGCAGCTTGTGGGGTAGCGGGACGGGAGATACGCAGTATTTT. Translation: CASSLWGSGTGDTQYF.

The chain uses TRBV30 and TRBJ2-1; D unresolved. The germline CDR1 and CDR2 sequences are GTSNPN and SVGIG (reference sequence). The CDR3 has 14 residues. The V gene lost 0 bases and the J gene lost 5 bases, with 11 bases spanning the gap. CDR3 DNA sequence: TGTGCCTGGAGTGTCCTCCGCACGAACAATGAGCAGTTCTTC. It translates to CAWSVLRTNNEQFF.

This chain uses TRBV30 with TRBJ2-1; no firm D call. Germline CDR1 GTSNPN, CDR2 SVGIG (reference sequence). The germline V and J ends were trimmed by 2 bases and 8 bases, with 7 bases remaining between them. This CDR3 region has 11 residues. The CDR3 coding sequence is TGTGCCTGGAGTTCAAGAGATGAGCAGTTCTTC. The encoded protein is CAWSSRDEQFF. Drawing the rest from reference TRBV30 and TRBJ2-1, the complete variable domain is SQTIHQWPATLVQPVGSPLSLECTVEGTSNPNLYWYRQAAGRGLQLLFYSVGIGQISSEVPQNLSASRPQDRQFILSSKKLLLSDSGFYLCAWSSRDEQFFGPGTRLTVL.